These T cell receptor beta chains were read from a single sample in a study of blood T cell repertoires in COVID-19. This table comes from immunoSEQ multiplex PCR, and its TCRdb copy is limited to in-frame clones, with some not included. This sample has around 480,000 clones, with about 91% found just once. Sequenced sample: peripheral blood. The receptors stem from a woman aged 45-60 years with COVID-19, enrolled during active disease. CDR3s include the opening cysteine and the closing phenylalanine or tryptophan. Each record gives: D gene, clone size, V gene, J gene, CDR3 DNA, CDR3 protein. D genes are given only for firm matches. Clone sizes are given selectively: once, few, many, or a class where the clone is expanded.

d_call: -; clone_size: -; v_call: TRBV3-1/TRBV3-2; j_call: TRBJ2-2; cdr3_nt: TGTGCCAGCACCCCGGCGGGGCTAAACACCGGGGAGCTGTTTTTT; cdr3_aa: CASTPAGLNTGELFF
d_call: -; clone_size: -; v_call: TRBV5-4; j_call: TRBJ1-4; cdr3_nt: TGTGCCAGCAGCTCCGGGACTAATGAAAAACTGTTTTTT; cdr3_aa: CASSSGTNEKLFF
d_call: -; clone_size: -; v_call: TRBV5-4; j_call: TRBJ2-3; cdr3_nt: TGTGCCAGCAGCCCGCCGGGACTTGGGGAGGATACGCAGTATTTT; cdr3_aa: CASSPPGLGEDTQYF
d_call: -; clone_size: -; v_call: TRBV20-1; j_call: TRBJ1-2; cdr3_nt: TGCAGTGCTAAGGAGTATGGCTACACCTTC; cdr3_aa: CSAKEYGYTF
d_call: -; clone_size: -; v_call: TRBV12-5; j_call: TRBJ2-1; cdr3_nt: TGTGCTAGTGGTTTGTCCTTAGATGAGCAGTTCTTC; cdr3_aa: CASGLSLDEQFF
d_call: -; clone_size: -; v_call: TRBV7-3; j_call: TRBJ1-6; cdr3_nt: TGTGCCAGCAGCGAAGACAGATATAATTCACCCCTCCACTTT; cdr3_aa: CASSEDRYNSPLHF
d_call: TRBD2; clone_size: -; v_call: TRBV6-5; j_call: TRBJ2-1; cdr3_nt: TGTGCCAGCAGTTACTCGGGAGGGTTCAATGAGCAGTTCTTC; cdr3_aa: CASSYSGGFNEQFF
d_call: TRBD1; clone_size: -; v_call: TRBV19; j_call: TRBJ2-2; cdr3_nt: TGTGCCAGTAGTCTACCGGGACAGGGGGACACCGGGGAGCTGTTTTTT; cdr3_aa: CASSLPGQGDTGELFF
d_call: TRBD1; clone_size: -; v_call: TRBV4-1; j_call: TRBJ1-1; cdr3_nt: TGCGCCAGCAGCCACCCAAGGACAGGGCTTAACACTGAAGCTTTCTTT; cdr3_aa: CASSHPRTGLNTEAFF
d_call: -; clone_size: -; v_call: TRBV6-2/TRBV6-3; j_call: TRBJ1-1; cdr3_nt: TGTGCCAGCAGTTTCCCGGTGAGCGTATACACTGAAGCTTTCTTT; cdr3_aa: CASSFPVSVYTEAFF
d_call: -; clone_size: few; v_call: TRBV30; j_call: TRBJ2-3; cdr3_nt: TGTGCCTGGAGTCCCCCGGGGGATACGCAGTATTTT; cdr3_aa: CAWSPPGDTQYF
d_call: -; clone_size: -; v_call: TRBV5-8; j_call: TRBJ2-7; cdr3_nt: TGTGCCAGCAGGGGCCTCTCCTACGAGCAGTACTTC; cdr3_aa: CASRGLSYEQYF
d_call: -; clone_size: -; v_call: TRBV4-1; j_call: TRBJ1-2; cdr3_nt: TGCGCCAGCAGCCAAATCGGACTGACGCTTAACTATGGCTACACCTTC; cdr3_aa: CASSQIGLTLNYGYTF
d_call: -; clone_size: -; v_call: TRBV6-6; j_call: TRBJ1-4; cdr3_nt: TGTGCCAGCAGTCCGCGGGAGGCAACTAATGAAAAACTGTTTTTT; cdr3_aa: CASSPREATNEKLFF
d_call: TRBD2; clone_size: -; v_call: TRBV15; j_call: TRBJ2-3; cdr3_nt: TGTGCCACCAGCAGAGGAGGACTAGGATGGCGAAATACGCAGTATTTT; cdr3_aa: CATSRGGLGWRNTQYF
d_call: TRBD2; clone_size: once; v_call: TRBV30; j_call: TRBJ2-3; cdr3_nt: TGTGCCTGGAGTGCCCTACTAGCGGGGGGGCGCTATACGCAGTATTTT; cdr3_aa: CAWSALLAGGRYTQYF
d_call: -; clone_size: -; v_call: TRBV20-1; j_call: TRBJ2-3; cdr3_nt: TGCAGTGCTAGTGGACGGTTAGGGGCAGATACGCAGTATTTT; cdr3_aa: CSASGRLGADTQYF
d_call: -; clone_size: -; v_call: TRBV21-1; j_call: TRBJ1-2; cdr3_nt: TGTGCCAGCAGCAAAGAGCTCTGCTATGGCTACACCTTC; cdr3_aa: CASSKELCYGYTF
d_call: -; clone_size: few; v_call: TRBV4-2; j_call: TRBJ1-2; cdr3_nt: TGTGCCAGCAGCCAAGAGCGGTCTCGCGGGTACTATGGCTACACCTTC; cdr3_aa: CASSQERSRGYYGYTF
d_call: -; clone_size: -; v_call: TRBV5-1; j_call: TRBJ2-1; cdr3_nt: TGCGCCAGCAGCTTAATGGGGGGACAGTACAATGAGCAGTTCTTC; cdr3_aa: CASSLMGGQYNEQFF
d_call: -; clone_size: -; v_call: TRBV9; j_call: TRBJ2-7; cdr3_nt: TGTGCCAGCAGCGCGTACACCTACGAGCAGTACTTC; cdr3_aa: CASSAYTYEQYF
d_call: TRBD1; clone_size: once; v_call: TRBV6-1; j_call: TRBJ1-2; cdr3_nt: TGTGCCAGCAGTGACCGGACAGGGCTTAACTATGGCTACACCTTC; cdr3_aa: CASSDRTGLNYGYTF
d_call: -; clone_size: few; v_call: TRBV6-5; j_call: TRBJ1-1; cdr3_nt: TGTGCCAGTACTCCCACGATACAGCCGAGTGAAGCTTTCTTT; cdr3_aa: CASTPTIQPSEAFF
d_call: TRBD2; clone_size: -; v_call: TRBV11-1; j_call: TRBJ2-1; cdr3_nt: TGTGCCAGCAGCCCCACGGGGGACTACAAGGATGAGCAGTTCTTC; cdr3_aa: CASSPTGDYKDEQFF
d_call: TRBD1; clone_size: -; v_call: TRBV19; j_call: TRBJ1-4; cdr3_nt: TGTGCCAGTAGTATCCGGACAGGGGGGAATGAAAAACTGTTTTTT; cdr3_aa: CASSIRTGGNEKLFF
d_call: TRBD1; clone_size: -; v_call: TRBV5-4; j_call: TRBJ1-4; cdr3_nt: TGTGCCAGCAGCCCAAACAACAGGGGCCATGAAAAACTGTTTTTT; cdr3_aa: CASSPNNRGHEKLFF
d_call: -; clone_size: -; v_call: TRBV7-2; j_call: TRBJ1-1; cdr3_nt: TGTGCCAGCAGCTTAGTGGCGTCGGGGGAGACTGAAGCTTTCTTT; cdr3_aa: CASSLVASGETEAFF
d_call: -; clone_size: -; v_call: TRBV4-2; j_call: TRBJ1-2; cdr3_nt: TGTGCCAGCAGCCAAGCTGGGGGGTTCTATGGCTACACCTTC; cdr3_aa: CASSQAGGFYGYTF
d_call: TRBD1; clone_size: -; v_call: TRBV11-2; j_call: TRBJ1-1; cdr3_nt: TGTGCCAGCAGCCCCGGACAGGGGCTCACTGAAGCTTTCTTT; cdr3_aa: CASSPGQGLTEAFF
d_call: -; clone_size: -; v_call: TRBV6-5; j_call: TRBJ2-1; cdr3_nt: TGTGCCAGCAGGCGGACTGGTCAGATTGACAATGAGCAGTTCTTC; cdr3_aa: CASRRTGQIDNEQFF
d_call: -; clone_size: -; v_call: TRBV9; j_call: TRBJ1-4; cdr3_nt: TGTGCCAGCAGCGCCCCCTACTCGACGGGAACTAATGAAAAACTGTTTTTT; cdr3_aa: CASSAPYSTGTNEKLFF
d_call: TRBD1; clone_size: -; v_call: TRBV19; j_call: TRBJ2-7; cdr3_nt: TGTGCCAGTAGTATAGTCAACAGGGGCAACGAGCAGTACTTC; cdr3_aa: CASSIVNRGNEQYF
d_call: -; clone_size: -; v_call: TRBV9; j_call: TRBJ1-1; cdr3_nt: TGTGCCAGCAGCGTAGATGGAGCGACGAACACTGAAGCTTTCTTT; cdr3_aa: CASSVDGATNTEAFF
d_call: -; clone_size: -; v_call: TRBV7-9; j_call: TRBJ2-7; cdr3_nt: TGTGCCAGCAGCCCTACAGGGCCTGGCACCTACGAGCAGTACTTC; cdr3_aa: CASSPTGPGTYEQYF
d_call: -; clone_size: -; v_call: TRBV5-1; j_call: TRBJ2-6; cdr3_nt: TGCGCCACGAGGAAAGGGGGAGGGACCTCTGGGGCCAACGTCCTGACTTTC; cdr3_aa: CATRKGGGTSGANVLTF
d_call: TRBD1; clone_size: -; v_call: TRBV5-1; j_call: TRBJ2-7; cdr3_nt: TGCGCCAGCAGCGAACACAGGGGTCAGAGTGAGCAGTACTTC; cdr3_aa: CASSEHRGQSEQYF
d_call: -; clone_size: -; v_call: TRBV24-1; j_call: TRBJ1-2; cdr3_nt: TGTGCCACCAGTGGTATCGGACAGAACTATGGCTACACCTTC; cdr3_aa: CATSGIGQNYGYTF
d_call: -; clone_size: -; v_call: TRBV5-1; j_call: TRBJ1-2; cdr3_nt: TGCGCCAGCAGATCCCTTCGGGGAAACGACTATGGCTACACCTTC; cdr3_aa: CASRSLRGNDYGYTF
d_call: -; clone_size: -; v_call: TRBV28; j_call: TRBJ1-1; cdr3_nt: TGTGCCAGCAGTGGAGGGGCAGACACTGAAGCTTTCTTT; cdr3_aa: CASSGGADTEAFF
d_call: -; clone_size: -; v_call: TRBV18; j_call: TRBJ2-7; cdr3_nt: TGTGCCAGCTCACGACTTTCTGGGGGGAACGAGGAGCAGTACTTC; cdr3_aa: CASSRLSGGNEEQYF
d_call: TRBD2; clone_size: -; v_call: TRBV27; j_call: TRBJ2-7; cdr3_nt: TGTGCCAGCAGTTGGACTAGCGGATACTCCTACGAGCAGTACTTC; cdr3_aa: CASSWTSGYSYEQYF
d_call: TRBD1; clone_size: -; v_call: TRBV27; j_call: TRBJ2-1; cdr3_nt: TGTGCCAGCAGTCGGACAGGGGGGGTCAATGAGCAGTTCTTC; cdr3_aa: CASSRTGGVNEQFF
d_call: TRBD1; clone_size: -; v_call: TRBV19; j_call: TRBJ1-6; cdr3_nt: TGTGCCAGTAGTTCTACAGGGGGCGCTGAGGCACCCCTCCACTTT; cdr3_aa: CASSSTGGAEAPLHF
d_call: TRBD1; clone_size: few; v_call: TRBV19; j_call: TRBJ1-3; cdr3_nt: TGTGCCAGTAGTCGGGGACAGGGAGGAAACACCATATATTTT; cdr3_aa: CASSRGQGGNTIYF
d_call: -; clone_size: -; v_call: TRBV6-5; j_call: TRBJ2-5; cdr3_nt: TGTGCCACCTCAGGGGTGGGTGGTGAGACCCAGTACTTC; cdr3_aa: CATSGVGGETQYF
d_call: TRBD1; clone_size: -; v_call: TRBV9; j_call: TRBJ1-3; cdr3_nt: TGTGCCAGCAGCCCGAGACGAGACAGGGCTCTGAGAGGAAACACCATATATTTT; cdr3_aa: CASSPRRDRALRGNTIYF
d_call: TRBD2; clone_size: -; v_call: TRBV5-4; j_call: TRBJ2-2; cdr3_nt: TGTGCCAGCAGCCAGGGACTAGCGGGGGGGCAGAACACCGGGGAGCTGTTTTTT; cdr3_aa: CASSQGLAGGQNTGELFF
d_call: TRBD1; clone_size: -; v_call: TRBV3-1/TRBV3-2; j_call: TRBJ1-2; cdr3_nt: TGTGCCAGCAGCTCCGCCGGGACAGGGGTTAAGGGCTACACCTTC; cdr3_aa: CASSSAGTGVKGYTF
d_call: TRBD1; clone_size: -; v_call: TRBV5-1; j_call: TRBJ1-2; cdr3_nt: TGCGCCAGCAGCCCGGACGACAGGGGGGGCTATGGCTACACCTTC; cdr3_aa: CASSPDDRGGYGYTF
d_call: TRBD1; clone_size: -; v_call: TRBV2; j_call: TRBJ2-6; cdr3_nt: TGTGCCAGCAGCCAAGGGCTAGGACAGGGAGAAACTGGGGCCAACGTCCTGACTTTC; cdr3_aa: CASSQGLGQGETGANVLTF
d_call: -; clone_size: -; v_call: TRBV4-1; j_call: TRBJ1-3; cdr3_nt: TGCGCCAGCAGCCCATCCCCGGGTTCTGGAAACACCATATATTTT; cdr3_aa: CASSPSPGSGNTIYF
d_call: -; clone_size: -; v_call: TRBV3-1/TRBV3-2; j_call: TRBJ1-3; cdr3_nt: TGTGCCAGCAGCCCCGCGGCCGCTGGAAACACCATATATTTT; cdr3_aa: CASSPAAAGNTIYF